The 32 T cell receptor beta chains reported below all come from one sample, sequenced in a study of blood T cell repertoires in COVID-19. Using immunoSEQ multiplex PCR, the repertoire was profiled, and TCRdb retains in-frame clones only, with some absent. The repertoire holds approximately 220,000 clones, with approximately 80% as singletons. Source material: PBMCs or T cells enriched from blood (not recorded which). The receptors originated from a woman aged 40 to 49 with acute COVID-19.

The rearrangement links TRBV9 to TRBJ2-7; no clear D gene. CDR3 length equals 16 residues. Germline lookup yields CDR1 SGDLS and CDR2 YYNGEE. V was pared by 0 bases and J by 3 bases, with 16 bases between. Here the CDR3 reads CASSVGSDSVVYEQYF. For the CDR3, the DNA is TGTGCCAGCAGCGTAGGGTCTGACTCGGTCGTCTACGAGCAGTACTTC.

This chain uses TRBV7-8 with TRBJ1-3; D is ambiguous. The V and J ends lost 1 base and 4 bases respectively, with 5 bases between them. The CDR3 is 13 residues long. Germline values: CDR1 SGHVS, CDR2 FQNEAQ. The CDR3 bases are TGTGCCAGCAGCTTAGTCCAAGGAAACACCATATATTTT. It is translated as CASSLVQGNTIYF. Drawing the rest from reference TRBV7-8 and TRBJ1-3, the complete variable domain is GAGVSQSPRYKVAKRGQDVALRCDPISGHVSLFWYQQALGQGPEFLTYFQNEAQLDKSGLPSDRFFAERPEGSVSTLKIQRTQQEDSAVYLCASSLVQGNTIYFGEGSWLTVV.

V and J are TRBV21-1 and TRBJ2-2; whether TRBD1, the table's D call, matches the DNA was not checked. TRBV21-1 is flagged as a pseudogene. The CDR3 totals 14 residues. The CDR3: CASSSYRATGELFF. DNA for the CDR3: TGTGCCAGCAGCAGTTACAGGGCCACCGGGGAGCTGTTTTTT.

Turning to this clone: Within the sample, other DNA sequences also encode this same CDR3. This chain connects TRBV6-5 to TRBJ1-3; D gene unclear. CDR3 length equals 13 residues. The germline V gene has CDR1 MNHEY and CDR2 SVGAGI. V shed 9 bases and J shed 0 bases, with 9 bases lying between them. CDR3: CASSGLSGNTIYF. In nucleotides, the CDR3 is TGTGCCAGTTCAGGCCTCTCTGGAAACACCATATATTTT.

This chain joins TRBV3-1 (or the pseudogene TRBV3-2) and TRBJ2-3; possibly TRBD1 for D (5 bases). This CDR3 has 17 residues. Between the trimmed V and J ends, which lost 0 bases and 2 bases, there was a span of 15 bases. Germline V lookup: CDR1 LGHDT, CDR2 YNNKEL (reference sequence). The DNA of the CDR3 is TGTGCCAGCAGCCAAGATCAGGGCAGACCTACCACAGATACGCAGTATTTT. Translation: CASSQDQGRPTTDTQYF.

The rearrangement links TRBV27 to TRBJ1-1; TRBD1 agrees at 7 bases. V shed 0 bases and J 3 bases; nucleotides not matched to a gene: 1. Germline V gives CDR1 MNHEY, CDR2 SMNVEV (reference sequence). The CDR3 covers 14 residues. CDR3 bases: TGTGCCAGCAGTTTATCGGGACAGTACACTGAAGCTTTCTTT. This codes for CASSLSGQYTEAFF.

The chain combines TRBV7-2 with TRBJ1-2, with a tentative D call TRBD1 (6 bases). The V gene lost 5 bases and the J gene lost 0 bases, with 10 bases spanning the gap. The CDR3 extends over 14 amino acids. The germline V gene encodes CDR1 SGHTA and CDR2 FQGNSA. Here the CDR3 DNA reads TGTGCCAGCAGCCAGGGGATCTCTAACTATGGCTACACCTTC. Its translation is CASSQGISNYGYTF.

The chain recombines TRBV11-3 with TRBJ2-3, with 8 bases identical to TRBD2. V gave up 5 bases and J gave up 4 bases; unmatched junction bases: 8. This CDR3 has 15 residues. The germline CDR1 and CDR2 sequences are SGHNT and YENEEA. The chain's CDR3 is CASSPGGEASDTQYF. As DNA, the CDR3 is TGTGCCAGCAGCCCCGGGGGGGAGGCTTCAGATACGCAGTATTTT.

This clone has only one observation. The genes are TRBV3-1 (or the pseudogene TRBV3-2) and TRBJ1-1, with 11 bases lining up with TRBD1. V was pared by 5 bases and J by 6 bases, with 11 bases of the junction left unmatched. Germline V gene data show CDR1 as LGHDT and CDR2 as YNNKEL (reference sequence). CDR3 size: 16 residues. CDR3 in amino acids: CASSTRDRGSTAEAFF. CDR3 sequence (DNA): TGTGCCAGCAGCACCCGGGACAGGGGGTCCACGGCTGAAGCTTTCTTT.

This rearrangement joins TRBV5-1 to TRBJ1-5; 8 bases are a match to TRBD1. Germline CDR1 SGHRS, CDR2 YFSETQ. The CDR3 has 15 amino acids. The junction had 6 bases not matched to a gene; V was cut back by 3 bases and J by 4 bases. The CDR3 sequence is CASSWGTGLNQPQHF. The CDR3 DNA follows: TGCGCCAGCAGCTGGGGGACAGGTCTTAATCAGCCCCAGCATTTT.

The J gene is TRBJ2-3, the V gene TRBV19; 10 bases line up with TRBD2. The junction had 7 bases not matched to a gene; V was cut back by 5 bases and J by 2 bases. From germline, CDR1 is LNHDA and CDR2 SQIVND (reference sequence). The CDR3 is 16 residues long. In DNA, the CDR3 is TGTGCCAGTAGTCCCAGGACTAGCGGAGCCACAGATACGCAGTATTTT. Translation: CASSPRTSGATDTQYF.

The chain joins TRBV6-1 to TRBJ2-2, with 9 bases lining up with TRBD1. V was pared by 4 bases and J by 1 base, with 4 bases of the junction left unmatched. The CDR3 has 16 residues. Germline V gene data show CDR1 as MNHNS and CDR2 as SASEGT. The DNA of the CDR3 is TGTGCCAGCAGTGTGAGGACAGGGGTGAACACCGGGGAGCTGTTTTTT. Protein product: CASSVRTGVNTGELFF.

CDR3 residues: CASSPGIGGPTNEKLFF. Here the CDR3 DNA reads TGCGCCAGCAGCCCAGGGATCGGGGGGCCGACTAATGAAAAACTGTTTTTT. V usage is TRBV4-3 and J usage is TRBJ1-4; possibly TRBD1 for D (6 bases). This CDR3 is built from 17 residues. V lost 4 bases and J 2 bases, leaving 17 bases between the germline ends. Germline V gene sequence: CDR1 LGHNA, CDR2 YSLEER.

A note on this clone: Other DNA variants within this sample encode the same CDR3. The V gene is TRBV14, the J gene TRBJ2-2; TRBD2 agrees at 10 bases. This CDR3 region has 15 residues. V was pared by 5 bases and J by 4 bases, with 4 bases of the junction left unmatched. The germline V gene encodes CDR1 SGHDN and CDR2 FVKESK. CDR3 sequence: CASSSLAGVTGELFF. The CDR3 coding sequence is TGTGCCAGCAGCAGCCTAGCGGGAGTCACCGGGGAGCTGTTTTTT.

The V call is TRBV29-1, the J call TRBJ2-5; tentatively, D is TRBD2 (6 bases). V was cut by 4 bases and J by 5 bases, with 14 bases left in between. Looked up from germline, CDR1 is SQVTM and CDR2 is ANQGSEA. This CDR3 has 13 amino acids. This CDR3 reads CSVVHPGSETQYF. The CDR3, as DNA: TGCAGCGTTGTTCACCCCGGGAGTGAGACCCAGTACTTC.

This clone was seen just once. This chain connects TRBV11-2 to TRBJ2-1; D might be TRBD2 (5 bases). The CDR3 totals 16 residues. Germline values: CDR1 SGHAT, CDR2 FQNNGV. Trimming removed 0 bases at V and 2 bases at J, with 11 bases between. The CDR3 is CASSLEYGMAYNEQFF. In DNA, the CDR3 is TGTGCCAGCAGCTTAGAGTACGGGATGGCCTACAATGAGCAGTTCTTC.

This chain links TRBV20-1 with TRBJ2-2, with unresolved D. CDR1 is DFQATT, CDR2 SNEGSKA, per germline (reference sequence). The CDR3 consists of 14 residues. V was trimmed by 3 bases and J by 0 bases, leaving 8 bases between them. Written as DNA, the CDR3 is TGCAGTGCTAGTCTGGCAGCGAACACCGGGGAGCTGTTTTTT. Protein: CSASLAANTGELFF.

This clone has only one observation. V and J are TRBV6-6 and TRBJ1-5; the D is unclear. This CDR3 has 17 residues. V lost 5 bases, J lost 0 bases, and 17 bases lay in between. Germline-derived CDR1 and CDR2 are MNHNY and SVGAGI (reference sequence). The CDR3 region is CASSPTDMLYSNQPQHF. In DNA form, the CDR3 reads TGTGCCAGCAGTCCCACAGACATGTTGTATAGCAATCAGCCCCAGCATTTT.

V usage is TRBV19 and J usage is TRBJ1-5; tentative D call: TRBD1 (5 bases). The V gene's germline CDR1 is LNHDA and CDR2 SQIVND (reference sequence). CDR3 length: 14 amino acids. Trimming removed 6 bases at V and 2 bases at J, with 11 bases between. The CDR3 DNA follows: TGTGCCAGTAGCTACCAGGGTGGCAATCAGCCCCAGCATTTT. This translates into CASSYQGGNQPQHF.

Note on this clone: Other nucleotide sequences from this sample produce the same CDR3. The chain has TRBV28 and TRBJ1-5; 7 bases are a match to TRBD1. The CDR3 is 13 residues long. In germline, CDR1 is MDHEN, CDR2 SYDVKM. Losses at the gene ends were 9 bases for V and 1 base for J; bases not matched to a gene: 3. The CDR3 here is CASSDRSNQPQHF. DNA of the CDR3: TGTGCCAGTTCGGACAGGAGCAATCAGCCCCAGCATTTT.

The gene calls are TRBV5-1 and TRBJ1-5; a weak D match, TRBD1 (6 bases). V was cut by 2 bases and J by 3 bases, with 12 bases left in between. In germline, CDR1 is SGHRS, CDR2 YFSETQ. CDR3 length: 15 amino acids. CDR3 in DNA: TGCGCCAGCAGCTTAGCGGGGGCGGACAATCAGCCCCAGCATTTT. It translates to CASSLAGADNQPQHF.

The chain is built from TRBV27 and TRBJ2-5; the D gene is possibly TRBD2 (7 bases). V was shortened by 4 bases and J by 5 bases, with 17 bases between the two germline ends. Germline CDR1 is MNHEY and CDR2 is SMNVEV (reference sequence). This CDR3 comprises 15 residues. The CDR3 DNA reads TGTGCCAGCAGTTCTCCGGGGGGCCCCATTGAGACCCAGTACTTC. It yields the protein CASSSPGGPIETQYF.

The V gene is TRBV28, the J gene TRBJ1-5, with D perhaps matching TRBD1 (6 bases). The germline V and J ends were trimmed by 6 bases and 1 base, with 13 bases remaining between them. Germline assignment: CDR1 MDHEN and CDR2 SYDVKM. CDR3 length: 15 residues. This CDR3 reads CASSPTGISNQPQHF. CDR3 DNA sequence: TGTGCCAGCAGCCCCACAGGGATAAGCAATCAGCCCCAGCATTTT.

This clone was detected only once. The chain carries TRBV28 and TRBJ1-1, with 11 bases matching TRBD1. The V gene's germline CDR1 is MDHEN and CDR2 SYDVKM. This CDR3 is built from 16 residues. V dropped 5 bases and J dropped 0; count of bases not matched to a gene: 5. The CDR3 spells CASSPDRGPMNTEAFF. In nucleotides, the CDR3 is TGTGCCAGCAGTCCGGACAGGGGGCCCATGAACACTGAAGCTTTCTTT. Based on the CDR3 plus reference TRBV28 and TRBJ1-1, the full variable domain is DVKVTQSSRYLVKRTGEKVFLECVQDMDHENMFWYRQDPGLGLRLIYFSYDVKMKEKGDIPEGYSVSREKKERFSLILESASTNQTSMYLCASSPDRGPMNTEAFFGQGTRLTVV.

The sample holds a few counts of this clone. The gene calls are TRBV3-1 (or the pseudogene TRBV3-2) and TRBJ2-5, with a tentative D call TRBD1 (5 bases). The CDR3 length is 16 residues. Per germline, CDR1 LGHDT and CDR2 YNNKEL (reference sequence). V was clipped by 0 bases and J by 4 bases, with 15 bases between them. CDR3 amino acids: CASSQDQRGLRETQYF. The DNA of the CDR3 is TGTGCCAGCAGCCAAGATCAAAGGGGTTTGAGAGAGACCCAGTACTTC.

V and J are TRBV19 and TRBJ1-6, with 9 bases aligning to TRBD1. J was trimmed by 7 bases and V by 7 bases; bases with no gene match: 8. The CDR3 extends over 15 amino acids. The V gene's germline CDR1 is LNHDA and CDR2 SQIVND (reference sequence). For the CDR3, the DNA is TGTGCCAGTAAAGGGACAGGGAGGAAGAATTCACCCCTCCACTTT. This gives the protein CASKGTGRKNSPLHF.

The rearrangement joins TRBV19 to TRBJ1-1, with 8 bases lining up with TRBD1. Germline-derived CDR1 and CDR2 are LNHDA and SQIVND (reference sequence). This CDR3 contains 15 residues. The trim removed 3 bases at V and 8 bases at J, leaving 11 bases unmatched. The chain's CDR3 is CASSILIGQGGEAFF. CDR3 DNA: TGTGCCAGTAGTATCCTAATCGGACAGGGCGGGGAAGCTTTCTTT.

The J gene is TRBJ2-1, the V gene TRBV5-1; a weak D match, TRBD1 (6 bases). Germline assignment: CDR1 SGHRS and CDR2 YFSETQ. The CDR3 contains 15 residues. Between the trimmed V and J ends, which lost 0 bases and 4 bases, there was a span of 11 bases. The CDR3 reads CASSLGQGRYNEQFF. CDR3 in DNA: TGCGCCAGCAGCTTGGGGCAGGGGCGTTACAATGAGCAGTTCTTC. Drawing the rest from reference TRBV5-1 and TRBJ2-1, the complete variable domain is KAGVTQTPRYLIKTRGQQVTLSCSPISGHRSVSWYQQTPGQGLQFLFEYFSETQRNKGNFPGRFSGRQFSNSRSEMNVSTLELGDSALYLCASSLGQGRYNEQFFGPGTRLTVL.

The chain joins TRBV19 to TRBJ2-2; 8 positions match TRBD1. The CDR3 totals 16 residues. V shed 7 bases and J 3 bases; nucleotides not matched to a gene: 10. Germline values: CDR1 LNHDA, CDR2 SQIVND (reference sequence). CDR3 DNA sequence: TGTGCCAGTATCCAAGTGGGACAGGCCTACACCGGGGAGCTGTTTTTT. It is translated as CASIQVGQAYTGELFF.

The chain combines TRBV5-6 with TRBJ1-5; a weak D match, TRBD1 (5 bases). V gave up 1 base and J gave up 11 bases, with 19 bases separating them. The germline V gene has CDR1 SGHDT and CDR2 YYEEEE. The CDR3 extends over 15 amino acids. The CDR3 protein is CASSLFSRAPRAQHF. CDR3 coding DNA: TGTGCCAGCAGCTTGTTCAGCAGGGCCCCCAGGGCCCAGCATTTT.

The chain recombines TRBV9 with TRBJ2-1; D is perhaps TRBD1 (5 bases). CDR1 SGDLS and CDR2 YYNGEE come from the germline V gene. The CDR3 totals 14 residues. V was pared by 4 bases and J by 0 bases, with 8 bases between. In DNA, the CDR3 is TGTGCCAGCAGCCCGGACACCTCCTACAATGAGCAGTTCTTC. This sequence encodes CASSPDTSYNEQFF.

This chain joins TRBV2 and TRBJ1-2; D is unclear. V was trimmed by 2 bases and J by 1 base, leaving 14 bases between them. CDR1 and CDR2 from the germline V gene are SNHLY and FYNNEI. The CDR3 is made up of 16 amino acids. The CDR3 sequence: CASSELSTAFNYGYTF. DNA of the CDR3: TGTGCCAGCAGTGAATTGTCTACAGCTTTTAACTATGGCTACACCTTC.